The present entry profiles one TCR beta chain with its context. Its antigen is not yet known. Base qualities were left out, and no much larger clone turns up one base away. The data belong to a study of PD-1 blockade in classical Hodgkin lymphoma (TCRdb year 2020). At the level of the whole study: Nivolumab dosing was 3 mg/kg intravenously every 2 weeks, continuing until either disease progression or unacceptable toxicity. The study used CyTOF and TCR beta sequencing to define a peripheral blood immune signature of response to PD-1 blockade in classical Hodgkin lymphoma.

The time point label, read with the paper, signifies: cycle 2 day 1 (C2D1) of nivolumab. Relapse after autologous stem cell transplantation had occurred in all trial patients, and cohorts A, B and C were distinguished by prior brentuximab vedotin exposure. The trial cohort was composed of 56 patients with relapsed/refractory classical Hodgkin lymphoma, for whom complete response, partial response or progressive disease was recorded as best overall response. Single-agent nivolumab was administered to trial patients in the multi-cohort phase II CheckMate 205 trial. An independent review committee assessed best overall response by applying the 2007 International Working Group response criteria. Trial PBMCs were collected immediately before nivolumab initiation (C1D1) and during therapy at cycle 2 day 1 and cycle 4 day 1. Peripheral blood was collected in 8 mL Vacutainer Cell Preparation Tubes, from which PBMCs were isolated by centrifugation and then cryopreserved.

The Qiagen DNeasy kit was used to extract genomic DNA from unsorted PBMCs and from the negatively selected CD4+ and CD8+ fractions. Using primers that anneal to V and J segments, immunoSEQ multiplex PCR amplified the TCR beta CDR3 regions. A synthetic immune receptor repertoire was used to minimize amplification bias, and any remaining bias was removed computationally after sequencing. The paper's processing steps were these. Repertoire diversity was quantified as the Shannon entropy index using custom Python scripts. The unsorted, CD4+ and CD8+ repertoires were each analyzed separately, with the exception of combined analyses, where CD4+ and CD8+ sequences were merged in silico. A clone was considered expanded if an increase in frequency of at least 2-fold after treatment relative to C1D1 was found, and a pseudocount of 0.5 was applied to clones undetected at baseline. Singleton clones were defined as clones with 0 or 1 copy at C1D1, and non-singleton clones were defined as clones with 2 or more copies. Clones expanded in unsorted samples were labelled as CD4+, CD8+ or unknown by matching protein sequences in sorted samples from the same patient. Wilcoxon tests on paired samples were used to test diversity changes from C1D1 to C4D1. TCRdb carries this immuneACCESS record with in-frame sequences only. Its versions omit some clonotypes, under half of them owing to an unresolved V gene in the studies checked, with the rest unexplained. V, J and clone size derive from that table, while D and trimming were established from the DNA sequence. For this sample there are around 30,000 clones; less than 80% appear just once. The ten most abundant clones make up more than 3% of the sample.

Overall results and qualifications from the work: Baseline diversity similar to that of newly diagnosed patients was observed in trial patients achieving complete response, whereas significantly lower diversity was observed in partial responders and progressors. Lower diversity was observed in patients in whom nivolumab was started less than 1 year after ASCT, and these patients were excluded from later analyses so that confounding by immune reconstitution would be avoided. The study was restricted to a single clinical trial cohort, and the causes of repertoire differences, possibly disease activity or prior therapy, were left undefined. Baseline TCR diversity was reported as lower in newly diagnosed patients than in healthy donors, and lower still in relapsed/refractory patients. CD4+ but not CD8+ TCR diversity rose significantly by C4D1 (p=0.0027 vs p=0.16), most apparent in complete responders (p=0.02).

For this chain, trimming is 5 bases at the V end and 1 base at the J end, and the number of junction bases without a gene match is 11. The germline V gene encodes CDR1 SGHNT and CDR2 YYREEE (reference sequence). The CDR3 goes from the cysteine to the phenylalanine over 16 residues. Just the 48-base CDR3 DNA is kept, in frame starting at base 1. The source was peripheral blood mononuclear cells (PBMCs), collected before the second cycle of nivolumab. The chain is made from TRBV5-4 and TRBJ2-7, with TRBD2 identical over 8 junction bases. The origin of this receptor is a human donor with classical Hodgkin lymphoma. The bases are TGTGCCAGCAGGAAAACGGGGGGGCCTGCATCCTACGAGCAGTACTTC. Protein translation: CASRKTGGPASYEQYF.